Included here is one T cell receptor beta chain sequence, with context. As handled by the study authors: Estimates of nucleated cell counts were drawn from the amplification of reference gene primers. Some clones are missing from TCRdb's copy, which holds only in-frame ones; the method was immunoSEQ multiplex PCR. That table supplies the V and J calls and clone size; D and trimming were determined from the DNA. The repertoire consists of some 170,000 clones, with about 90% occurring once and the leading ten covering roughly 1.2%. The record originates from a study of blood T cell repertoires in COVID-19. For the study at large: Acute and convalescent COVID-19 samples came from the United States, Italy and Spain. The analysed material was cDNA or gDNA that came from T cells, B-cell-depleted T cells, or PBMCs.

CDR3 length: 16 amino acids. V lost 4 bases, J lost 5 bases, and 8 bases stayed unmatched. Germline V gives CDR1 SGHVS, CDR2 FQNEAQ. The rearrangement uses TRBV7-8 and TRBJ1-5, with 10 positions matching TRBD1. Sequencing was done on a sample of PBMCs or T cells enriched from blood (not recorded which). The source is a human donor with acute COVID-19. The donor label of this sample is uncertain. CDR3 nucleotides: TGTGCCAGCAGCTCGAAGGGACAGGGGCGTCATCAGCCCCAGCATTTT. Its protein is CASSSKGQGRHQPQHF.